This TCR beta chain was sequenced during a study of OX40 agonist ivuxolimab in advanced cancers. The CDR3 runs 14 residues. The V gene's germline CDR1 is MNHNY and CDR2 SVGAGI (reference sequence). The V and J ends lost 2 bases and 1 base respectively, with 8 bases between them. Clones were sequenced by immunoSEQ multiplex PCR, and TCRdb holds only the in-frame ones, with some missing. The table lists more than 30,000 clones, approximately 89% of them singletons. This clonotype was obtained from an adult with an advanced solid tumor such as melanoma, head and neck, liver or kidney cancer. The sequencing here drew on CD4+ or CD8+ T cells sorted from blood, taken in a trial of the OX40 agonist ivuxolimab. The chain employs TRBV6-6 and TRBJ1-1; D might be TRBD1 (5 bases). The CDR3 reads CASSYEGSNTEAFF. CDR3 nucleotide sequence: TGTGCCAGCAGTTACGAGGGGTCGAACACTGAAGCTTTCTTT.